The entry that follows covers one T cell receptor (beta chain) sequence. Using immunoSEQ multiplex PCR, the repertoire was profiled, and TCRdb retains in-frame clones only, with some absent. There are under 1,100,000 clones in the sample; about 74% occur only once, and over 1.3% lies in the top ten. The data belong to a study of shared clonotypes between healthy human individuals. Sequences were obtained from memory CD4+ T cells sorted from blood. Sample subset: CD45RA-negative fraction. The clonotype originates from a man aged 18 to 29 in good health.

CDR3 DNA sequence: TGTGCCAGTAGAAGGGAGTCGGGCACTGAAGCTTTCTTT. This encodes CASRRESGTEAFF. This rearrangement joins TRBV19 to TRBJ1-1, with unresolved D. CDR3 length equals 13 residues. V was clipped by 6 bases and J by 4 bases, with 12 bases between them. Germline V gives CDR1 LNHDA, CDR2 SQIVND (reference sequence).